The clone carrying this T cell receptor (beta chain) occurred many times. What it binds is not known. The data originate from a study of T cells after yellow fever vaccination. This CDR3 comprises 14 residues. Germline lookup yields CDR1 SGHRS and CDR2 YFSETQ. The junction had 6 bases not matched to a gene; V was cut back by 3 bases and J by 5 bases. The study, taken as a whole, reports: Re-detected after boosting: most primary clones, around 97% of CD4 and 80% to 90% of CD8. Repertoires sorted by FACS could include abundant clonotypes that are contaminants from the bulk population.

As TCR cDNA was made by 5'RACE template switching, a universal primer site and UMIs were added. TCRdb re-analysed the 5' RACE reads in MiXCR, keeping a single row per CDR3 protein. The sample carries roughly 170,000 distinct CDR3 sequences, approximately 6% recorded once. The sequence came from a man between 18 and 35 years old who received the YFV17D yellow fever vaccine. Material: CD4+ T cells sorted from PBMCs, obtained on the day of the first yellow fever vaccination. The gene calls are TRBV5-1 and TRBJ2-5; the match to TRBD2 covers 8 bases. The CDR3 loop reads CASSSGTRGETQYF. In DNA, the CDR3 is TGCGCCAGCAGCTCCGGGACTAGGGGGGAGACCCAGTACTTC.